This is a list of T cell receptor beta chains from one sample in a study of graft-versus-host responses after intestinal transplantation. The assay was immunoSEQ multiplex PCR, and TCRdb's table has in-frame clones only and misses some. The sample lists approximately 14,000 clones; around two thirds were seen once. The specimen comprised ileum tissue, sampled 16 days after intestinal transplant. The source is a human patient who received an intestinal transplant, so some T cells may come from the graft donor. Both conserved end residues are part of each CDR3. The order of the fields is D gene, clone size, CDR3 length, J gene, V gene, CDR3 protein, CDR3 DNA. A D gene is named only where the DNA matches it firmly. Not every row has a clone size; where given, it reads once, few, many or a size class.

d_call: TRBD1; clone_size: .; cdr3_length: 15; j_call: TRBJ1-6; v_call: TRBV6-5; cdr3_aa: CASSYSTGENSPLHF; cdr3_nt: TGTGCCAGCAGTTACTCGACAGGGGAAAATTCACCCCTCCACTTT
d_call: TRBD1; clone_size: .; cdr3_length: 12; j_call: TRBJ1-2; v_call: TRBV6-5; cdr3_aa: CASSLGGSGYTF; cdr3_nt: TGTGCCAGCAGTTTAGGGGGCAGTGGCTACACCTTC
d_call: .; clone_size: .; cdr3_length: 17; j_call: TRBJ1-3; v_call: TRBV18; cdr3_aa: CASSPPRAGSSGNTIYF; cdr3_nt: TGTGCCAGCTCACCACCGCGGGCGGGGTCCTCTGGAAACACCATATATTTT
d_call: TRBD2; clone_size: medium-sized; cdr3_length: 14; j_call: TRBJ2-1; v_call: TRBV11-1; cdr3_aa: CASSFGGGPNEQFF; cdr3_nt: TGTGCCAGCAGCTTCGGGGGAGGGCCCAATGAGCAGTTCTTC
d_call: .; clone_size: .; cdr3_length: 14; j_call: TRBJ2-7; v_call: TRBV6-5; cdr3_aa: CASSYLGLSYEQYF; cdr3_nt: TGTGCCAGCAGTTACCTGGGACTCTCCTACGAGCAGTACTTC
d_call: .; clone_size: .; cdr3_length: 10; j_call: TRBJ2-5; v_call: TRBV20-1; cdr3_aa: CSATRETQYF; cdr3_nt: TGCAGTGCGACTAGAGAGACCCAGTACTTC
d_call: .; clone_size: .; cdr3_length: 14; j_call: TRBJ2-7; v_call: TRBV27; cdr3_aa: CASSFGGSSYEQYF; cdr3_nt: TGTGCCAGCAGTTTTGGGGGGAGCTCCTACGAGCAGTACTTC
d_call: .; clone_size: .; cdr3_length: 15; j_call: TRBJ1-1; v_call: TRBV5-6; cdr3_aa: CASSLAWTSNTEAFF; cdr3_nt: TGTGCCAGCAGCTTGGCCTGGACAAGCAACACTGAAGCTTTCTTT
d_call: .; clone_size: .; cdr3_length: 15; j_call: TRBJ2-3; v_call: TRBV19; cdr3_aa: CATSPWGREADTQYF; cdr3_nt: TGTGCCACCTCCCCGTGGGGCAGGGAAGCAGATACGCAGTATTTT
d_call: .; clone_size: .; cdr3_length: 14; j_call: TRBJ2-7; v_call: TRBV6-5; cdr3_aa: CASSEGRGGYEQYF; cdr3_nt: TGTGCCAGCAGTGAAGGCAGAGGTGGCTACGAGCAGTACTTC
d_call: TRBD2; clone_size: .; cdr3_length: 16; j_call: TRBJ2-7; v_call: TRBV28; cdr3_aa: CASSQTTSGSPYEQYF; cdr3_nt: TGTGCCAGCAGTCAGACGACTAGCGGGAGCCCCTACGAGCAGTACTTC
d_call: TRBD2; clone_size: .; cdr3_length: 15; j_call: TRBJ2-3; v_call: TRBV27; cdr3_aa: CASSPAGGRADTQYF; cdr3_nt: TGTGCCAGCAGTCCCGCGGGAGGCCGCGCAGATACGCAGTATTTT
d_call: TRBD2; clone_size: .; cdr3_length: 15; j_call: TRBJ2-7; v_call: TRBV5-5; cdr3_aa: CASSLGREGLYEQYF; cdr3_nt: TGTGCCAGCAGCTTGGGGCGGGAGGGCCTTTACGAGCAGTACTTC
d_call: .; clone_size: .; cdr3_length: 15; j_call: TRBJ1-4; v_call: TRBV4-1; cdr3_aa: CASSQMDSDNEKLFF; cdr3_nt: TGCGCCAGCAGCCAAATGGACAGTGATAATGAAAAACTGTTTTTT
d_call: TRBD2; clone_size: .; cdr3_length: 18; j_call: TRBJ2-7; v_call: TRBV11-2; cdr3_aa: CASSFWVPHSSGSYEQYF; cdr3_nt: TGTGCCAGCAGCTTTTGGGTCCCACACAGTAGCGGGAGCTACGAGCAGTACTTC
d_call: TRBD1; clone_size: .; cdr3_length: 17; j_call: TRBJ1-1; v_call: TRBV29-1; cdr3_aa: CSVEHANTGGAYTEAFF; cdr3_nt: TGCAGCGTTGAGCATGCGAATACAGGGGGCGCTTACACTGAAGCTTTCTTT
d_call: .; clone_size: once; cdr3_length: 10; j_call: TRBJ2-3; v_call: TRBV30; cdr3_aa: CAWSRVTQYF; cdr3_nt: TGTGCCTGGAGTCGGGTAACGCAGTATTTT
d_call: .; clone_size: .; cdr3_length: 16; j_call: TRBJ2-1; v_call: TRBV5-4; cdr3_aa: CASSPRLPQPDNEQFF; cdr3_nt: TGTGCCAGCAGCCCCCGACTACCCCAGCCGGACAATGAGCAGTTCTTC
d_call: .; clone_size: .; cdr3_length: 12; j_call: TRBJ2-7; v_call: TRBV28; cdr3_aa: CASSLDRYEQYF; cdr3_nt: TGTGCCAGCAGTTTAGACAGGTACGAGCAGTACTTC
d_call: TRBD2; clone_size: .; cdr3_length: 16; j_call: TRBJ2-1; v_call: TRBV29-1; cdr3_aa: CSVEEGTSKYIWEQFF; cdr3_nt: TGCAGCGTTGAAGAAGGGACTAGCAAATATATCTGGGAGCAGTTCTTC
d_call: TRBD1; clone_size: .; cdr3_length: 15; j_call: TRBJ2-7; v_call: TRBV27; cdr3_aa: CASSLTPGQGSEQYF; cdr3_nt: TGTGCCAGCAGCTTAACCCCGGGACAGGGAAGCGAGCAGTACTTC
d_call: TRBD2; clone_size: .; cdr3_length: 15; j_call: TRBJ2-7; v_call: TRBV25-1; cdr3_aa: CASSEWEGMRNEQYF; cdr3_nt: TGTGCCAGCAGTGAATGGGAGGGGATGAGAAACGAGCAGTACTTC
d_call: .; clone_size: once; cdr3_length: 13; j_call: TRBJ2-3; v_call: TRBV5-1; cdr3_aa: CASRSGSTDTQYF; cdr3_nt: TGCGCCAGCAGGAGCGGGTCCACAGATACGCAGTATTTT
d_call: .; clone_size: .; cdr3_length: 17; j_call: TRBJ2-7; v_call: TRBV2; cdr3_aa: CASSMRYPSTSTYEQYF; cdr3_nt: TGTGCCAGCAGTATGCGCTACCCATCTACGTCGACCTACGAGCAGTACTTC
d_call: .; clone_size: once; cdr3_length: 13; j_call: TRBJ2-1; v_call: TRBV11-1; cdr3_aa: CASSFQSRGEQFF; cdr3_nt: TGTGCCAGCAGCTTTCAGAGTAGGGGTGAGCAGTTCTTC
d_call: .; clone_size: few; cdr3_length: 14; j_call: TRBJ2-1; v_call: TRBV6-1; cdr3_aa: CASSLQGSTNEQFF; cdr3_nt: TGTGCCAGCAGTCTACAGGGATCGACTAATGAGCAGTTCTTC
d_call: TRBD2; clone_size: .; cdr3_length: 16; j_call: TRBJ2-5; v_call: TRBV9; cdr3_aa: CASSAPGLRGAETQYF; cdr3_nt: TGTGCCAGCAGCGCACCGGGACTACGAGGGGCGGAGACCCAGTACTTC
d_call: .; clone_size: few; cdr3_length: 14; j_call: TRBJ2-1; v_call: TRBV6-6; cdr3_aa: CASIKDFSYNEQFF; cdr3_nt: TGTGCCAGCATTAAGGACTTTTCCTACAATGAGCAGTTCTTC
d_call: .; clone_size: .; cdr3_length: 14; j_call: TRBJ2-1; v_call: TRBV19; cdr3_aa: CASSHNRVINEQFF; cdr3_nt: TGTGCCAGTAGTCACAACAGGGTTATCAATGAGCAGTTCTTC
d_call: .; clone_size: .; cdr3_length: 14; j_call: TRBJ2-7; v_call: TRBV30; cdr3_aa: CAWRLRGNWYEQYF; cdr3_nt: TGTGCCTGGAGGCTCCGGGGTAACTGGTACGAGCAGTACTTC
d_call: TRBD2; clone_size: .; cdr3_length: 15; j_call: TRBJ2-3; v_call: TRBV7-9; cdr3_aa: CASSLLAGVTDTQYF; cdr3_nt: TGTGCCAGCAGCTTATTAGCGGGAGTCACAGATACGCAGTATTTT
d_call: TRBD2; clone_size: .; cdr3_length: 16; j_call: TRBJ2-2; v_call: TRBV11-3; cdr3_aa: CASSSVAGGAAGELFF; cdr3_nt: TGTGCCAGCAGCTCGGTAGCGGGAGGGGCCGCCGGGGAGCTGTTTTTT
d_call: .; clone_size: few; cdr3_length: 14; j_call: TRBJ1-6; v_call: TRBV19; cdr3_aa: CASSISRSDSPLHF; cdr3_nt: TGTGCCAGTAGTATATCGAGGAGCGACTCACCCCTCCACTTT
d_call: TRBD1; clone_size: .; cdr3_length: 12; j_call: TRBJ1-2; v_call: TRBV29-1; cdr3_aa: CSVGQDPYGYTF; cdr3_nt: TGCAGCGTCGGACAGGACCCCTATGGCTACACCTTC
d_call: .; clone_size: .; cdr3_length: 15; j_call: TRBJ1-1; v_call: TRBV11-1; cdr3_aa: CASSFTTGGGTEAFF; cdr3_nt: TGTGCCAGCAGCTTCACGACAGGCGGAGGCACTGAAGCTTTCTTT
d_call: .; clone_size: few; cdr3_length: 16; j_call: TRBJ1-5; v_call: TRBV19; cdr3_aa: CASSTGQPLSNQPQHF; cdr3_nt: TGTGCCAGTAGTACCGGACAACCTCTTAGCAATCAGCCCCAGCATTTT
d_call: .; clone_size: once; cdr3_length: 15; j_call: TRBJ2-3; v_call: TRBV7-2; cdr3_aa: CASLHGGPPRNTQYF; cdr3_nt: TGTGCCAGCCTCCACGGGGGGCCCCCTCGGAATACGCAGTATTTT
d_call: .; clone_size: .; cdr3_length: 12; j_call: TRBJ1-2; v_call: TRBV5-1; cdr3_aa: CASSLSGYGYTF; cdr3_nt: TGCGCCAGCAGCTTGTCAGGGTATGGCTACACCTTC
d_call: TRBD1; clone_size: few; cdr3_length: 14; j_call: TRBJ2-1; v_call: TRBV7-2; cdr3_aa: CASSGTTGFHEQFF; cdr3_nt: TGTGCCAGCAGCGGTACGACAGGGTTCCATGAGCAGTTCTTC
d_call: TRBD2; clone_size: .; cdr3_length: 15; j_call: TRBJ2-7; v_call: TRBV5-5; cdr3_aa: CASSATSGSPYEQYF; cdr3_nt: TGTGCCAGCAGCGCGACTAGCGGGAGCCCCTACGAGCAGTACTTC
d_call: .; clone_size: .; cdr3_length: 12; j_call: TRBJ1-5; v_call: TRBV30; cdr3_aa: CAWTGGNQPQHF; cdr3_nt: TGTGCCTGGACGGGAGGGAATCAGCCCCAGCATTTT
d_call: .; clone_size: .; cdr3_length: 15; j_call: TRBJ2-7; v_call: TRBV9; cdr3_aa: CASSEYWGPSYEQYF; cdr3_nt: TGTGCCAGCAGCGAATACTGGGGGCCCTCCTACGAGCAGTACTTC
d_call: TRBD1; clone_size: large; cdr3_length: 14; j_call: TRBJ2-7; v_call: TRBV4-2; cdr3_aa: CASSPRDSSYEQYF; cdr3_nt: TGTGCCAGCAGCCCCCGGGACAGCTCCTACGAGCAGTACTTC
d_call: .; clone_size: .; cdr3_length: 17; j_call: TRBJ1-3; v_call: TRBV5-1; cdr3_aa: CASSLGMGPLSGNTIYF; cdr3_nt: TGCGCCAGCAGCTTGGGAATGGGGCCACTCTCTGGAAACACCATATATTTT
d_call: .; clone_size: medium-sized; cdr3_length: 11; j_call: TRBJ2-1; v_call: TRBV5-1; cdr3_aa: CASSLTAEQFF; cdr3_nt: TGCGCCAGCAGCCTGACAGCCGAGCAGTTCTTC
d_call: .; clone_size: .; cdr3_length: 16; j_call: TRBJ1-1; v_call: TRBV18; cdr3_aa: CASSLQDRGLNTEAFF; cdr3_nt: TGTGCCAGCTCCCTCCAAGATAGAGGCCTGAACACTGAAGCTTTCTTT
d_call: .; clone_size: .; cdr3_length: 14; j_call: TRBJ2-7; v_call: TRBV27; cdr3_aa: CASSFGGFSYEQYF; cdr3_nt: TGTGCCAGCAGTTTCGGCGGTTTCTCCTACGAGCAGTACTTC
d_call: .; clone_size: .; cdr3_length: 15; j_call: TRBJ1-5; v_call: TRBV11-2; cdr3_aa: CASSLKGGGGQPQHF; cdr3_nt: TGTGCCAGCAGCCTAAAAGGCGGGGGGGGTCAGCCCCAGCATTTT
d_call: TRBD1; clone_size: .; cdr3_length: 15; j_call: TRBJ1-2; v_call: TRBV18; cdr3_aa: CASSPGQRRRYGYTF; cdr3_nt: TGTGCCAGCTCACCGGGACAGCGACGCCGCTATGGCTACACCTTC
d_call: TRBD2; clone_size: few; cdr3_length: 14; j_call: TRBJ2-7; v_call: TRBV11-2; cdr3_aa: CASSPVAGSYEQYF; cdr3_nt: TGTGCCAGCAGCCCTGTAGCGGGGAGCTACGAGCAGTACTTC
d_call: TRBD2; clone_size: .; cdr3_length: 16; j_call: TRBJ2-1; v_call: TRBV19; cdr3_aa: CASSTGTSGRGNEQFF; cdr3_nt: TGTGCCAGTAGTACCGGGACTAGCGGGAGAGGGAATGAGCAGTTCTTC
d_call: TRBD1; clone_size: once; cdr3_length: 13; j_call: TRBJ2-2; v_call: TRBV6-1; cdr3_aa: CASRGQYTGELFF; cdr3_nt: TGTGCCAGCAGGGGACAGTACACCGGGGAGCTGTTTTTT
d_call: .; clone_size: .; cdr3_length: 13; j_call: TRBJ2-1; v_call: TRBV7-3; cdr3_aa: CASSYGSEGEQFF; cdr3_nt: TGTGCCAGCAGCTATGGGAGCGAGGGTGAGCAGTTCTTC
d_call: TRBD1; clone_size: .; cdr3_length: 14; j_call: TRBJ2-7; v_call: TRBV7-9; cdr3_aa: CASSRGQGAHEQYF; cdr3_nt: TGTGCCAGCAGCCGCGGACAGGGGGCTCACGAGCAGTACTTC
d_call: .; clone_size: .; cdr3_length: 14; j_call: TRBJ1-5; v_call: TRBV6-1; cdr3_aa: CASSVSGDVQPQHF; cdr3_nt: TGTGCCAGCAGTGTTTCAGGGGATGTGCAGCCCCAGCATTTT
d_call: .; clone_size: .; cdr3_length: 13; j_call: TRBJ2-3; v_call: TRBV7-2; cdr3_aa: CASSPRDTDTQYF; cdr3_nt: TGTGCCAGCAGCCCCCGGGACACAGATACGCAGTATTTT
d_call: TRBD1; clone_size: .; cdr3_length: 13; j_call: TRBJ2-5; v_call: TRBV11-1; cdr3_aa: CASSRDREETQYF; cdr3_nt: TGTGCCAGCAGCCGGGACAGGGAAGAGACCCAGTACTTC